This TCR beta chain was sequenced during a study of early T cells in non-severe SARS-CoV-2 infection. Looking at the study overall: Chains were not paired, and sequencing was done on bulk RNA from unsorted whole blood.

Each single cDNA molecule received a unique molecular identifier. TCRdb reprocessed the 5' RACE reads via MiXCR and lists one record per CDR3 protein. The sample yields 75,000 to 90,000 distinct CDR3 sequences, approximately 6% seen once. This clonotype was seen more than once but under ten times. Germline V lookup: CDR1 LGHNA, CDR2 YSLEER. The CDR3 sequence is 15 residues long. The ends were cut back, 0 bases at V and 7 bases at J, with 14 bases in the middle. This clonotype originated in an adult who was a healthcare worker with PCR-confirmed SARS-CoV-2 infection or an uninfected control (not recorded which). Source material: whole blood. The V gene is TRBV4-3, the J gene TRBJ2-3, with D possibly being TRBD1 (6 bases). This CDR3 is CASSQEAGVAHTQYF. The CDR3 DNA reads TGCGCCAGCAGCCAAGAAGCAGGGGTGGCTCATACGCAGTATTTT.